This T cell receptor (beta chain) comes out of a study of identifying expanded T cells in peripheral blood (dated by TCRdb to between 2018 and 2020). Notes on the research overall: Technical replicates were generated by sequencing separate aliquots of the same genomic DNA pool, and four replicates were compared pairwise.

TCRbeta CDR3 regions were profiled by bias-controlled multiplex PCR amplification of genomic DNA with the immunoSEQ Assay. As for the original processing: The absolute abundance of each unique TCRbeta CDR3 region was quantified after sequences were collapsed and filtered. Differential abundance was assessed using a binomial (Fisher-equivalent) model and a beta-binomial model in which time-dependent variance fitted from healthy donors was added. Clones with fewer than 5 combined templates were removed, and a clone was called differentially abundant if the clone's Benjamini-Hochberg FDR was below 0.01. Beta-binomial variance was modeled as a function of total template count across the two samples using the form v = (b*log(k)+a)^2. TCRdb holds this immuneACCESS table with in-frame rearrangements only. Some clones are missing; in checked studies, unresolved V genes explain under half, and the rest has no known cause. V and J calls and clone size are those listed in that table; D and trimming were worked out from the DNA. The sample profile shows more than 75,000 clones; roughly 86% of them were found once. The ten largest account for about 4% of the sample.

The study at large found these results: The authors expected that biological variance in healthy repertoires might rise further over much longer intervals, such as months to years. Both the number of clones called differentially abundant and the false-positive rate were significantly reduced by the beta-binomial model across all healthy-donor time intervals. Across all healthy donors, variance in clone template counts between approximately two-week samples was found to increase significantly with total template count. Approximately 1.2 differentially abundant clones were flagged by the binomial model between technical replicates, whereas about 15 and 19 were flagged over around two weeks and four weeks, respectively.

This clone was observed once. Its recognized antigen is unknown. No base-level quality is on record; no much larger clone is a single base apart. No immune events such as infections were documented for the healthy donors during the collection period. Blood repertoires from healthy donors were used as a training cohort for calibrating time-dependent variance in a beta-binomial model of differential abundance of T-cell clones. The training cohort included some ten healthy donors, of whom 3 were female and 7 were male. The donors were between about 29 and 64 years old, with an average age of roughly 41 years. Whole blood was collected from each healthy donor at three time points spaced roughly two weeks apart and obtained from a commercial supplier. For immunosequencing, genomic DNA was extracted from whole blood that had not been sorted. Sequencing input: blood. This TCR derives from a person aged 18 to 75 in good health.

The CDR3 protein: CAWRVGGPSYF. The bases read TGTGCCTGGAGGGTGGGGGGACCTTCGTACTTC. Recombination joined TRBV30 with TRBJ2-7; the D segment could be TRBD2, given 6 matching bases. Trimming takes 3 bases from V and 12 bases from J, and the germline ends sit 15 bases apart. In the germline V gene (reference sequence), CDR1 corresponds to GTSNPN and CDR2 to SVGIG. The CDR3 contains 11 residues, cysteine and phenylalanine counted. Just CDR3 DNA is preserved here, 33 bases in frame from base 1. Reference TRBV30 and TRBJ2-7 genes cover what lies past the CDR3, so the full variable domain is SQTIHQWPATLVQPVGSPLSLECTVEGTSNPNLYWYRQAAGRGLQLLFYSVGIGQISSEVPQNLSASRPQDRQFILSSKKLLLSDSGFYLCAWRVGGPSYFGPGTRLTVT.